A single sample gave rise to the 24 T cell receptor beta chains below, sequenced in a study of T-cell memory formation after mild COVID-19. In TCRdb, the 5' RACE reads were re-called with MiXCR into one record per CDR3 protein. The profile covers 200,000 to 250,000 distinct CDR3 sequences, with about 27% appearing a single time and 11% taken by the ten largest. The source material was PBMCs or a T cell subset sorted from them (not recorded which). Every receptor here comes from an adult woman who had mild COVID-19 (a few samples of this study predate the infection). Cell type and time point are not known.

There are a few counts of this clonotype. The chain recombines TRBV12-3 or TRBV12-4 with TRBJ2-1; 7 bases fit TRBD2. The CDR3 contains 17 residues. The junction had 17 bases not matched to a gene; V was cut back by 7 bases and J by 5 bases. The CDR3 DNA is TGTGCCAGCACTTCATTCCGCGGGAGTGGTTTCGACAATGAGCAGTTCTTC. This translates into CASTSFRGSGFDNEQFF.

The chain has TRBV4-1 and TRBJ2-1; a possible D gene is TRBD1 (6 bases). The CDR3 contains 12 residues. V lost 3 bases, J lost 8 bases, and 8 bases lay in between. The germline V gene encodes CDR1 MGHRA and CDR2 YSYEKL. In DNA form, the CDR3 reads TGCGCCAGCAGCCACAGGGGCGATGAGCAGTTCTTC. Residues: CASSHRGDEQFF.

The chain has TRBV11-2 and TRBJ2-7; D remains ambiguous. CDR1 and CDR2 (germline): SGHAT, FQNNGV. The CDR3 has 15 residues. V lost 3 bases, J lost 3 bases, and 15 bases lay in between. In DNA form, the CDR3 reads TGTGCCAGCAGCTTCGTTCAAGGCTTATTCTACGAGCAGTACTTC. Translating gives CASSFVQGLFYEQYF. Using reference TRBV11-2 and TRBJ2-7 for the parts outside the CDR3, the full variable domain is EAGVAQSPRYKIIEKRQSVAFWCNPISGHATLYWYQQILGQGPKLLIQFQNNGVVDDSQLPKDRFSAERLKGVDSTLKIQPAKLEDSAVYLCASSFVQGLFYEQYFGPGTRLTVT.

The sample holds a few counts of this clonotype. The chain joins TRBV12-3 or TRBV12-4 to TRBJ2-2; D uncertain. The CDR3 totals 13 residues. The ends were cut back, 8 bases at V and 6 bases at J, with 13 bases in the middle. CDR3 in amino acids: CASYSHGAGELFF. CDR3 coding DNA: TGTGCCAGCTACAGTCACGGCGCCGGGGAGCTGTTTTTT.

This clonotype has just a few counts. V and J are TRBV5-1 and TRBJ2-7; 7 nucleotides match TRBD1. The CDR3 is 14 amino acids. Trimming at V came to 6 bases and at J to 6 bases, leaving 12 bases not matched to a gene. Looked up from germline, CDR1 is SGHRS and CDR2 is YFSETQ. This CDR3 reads CASTLTGSVREQYF. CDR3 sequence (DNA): TGCGCCAGCACCCTGACAGGGTCTGTCCGCGAGCAGTACTTC.

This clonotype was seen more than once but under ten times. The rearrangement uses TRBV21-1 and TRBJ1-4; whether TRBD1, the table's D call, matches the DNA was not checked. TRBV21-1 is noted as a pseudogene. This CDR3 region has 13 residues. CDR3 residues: CASSTRTGVLPFF. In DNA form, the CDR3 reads TGTGCCAGCAGCACCCGGACAGGGGTCCTTCCGTTCTTT.

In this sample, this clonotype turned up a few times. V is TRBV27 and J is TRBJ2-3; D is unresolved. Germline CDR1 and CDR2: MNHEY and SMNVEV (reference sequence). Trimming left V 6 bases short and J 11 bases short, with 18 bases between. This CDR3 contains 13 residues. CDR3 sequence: CASRGNDPKGQYF. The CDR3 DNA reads TGTGCCAGCAGGGGGAATGACCCCAAGGGGCAGTATTTT.

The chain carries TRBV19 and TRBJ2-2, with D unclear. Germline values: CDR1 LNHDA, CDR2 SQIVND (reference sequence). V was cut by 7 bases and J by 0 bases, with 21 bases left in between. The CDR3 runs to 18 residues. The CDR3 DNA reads TGTGCCAGTATCGCGCACCTTGGCCAGATCGCGAACACCGGGGAGCTGTTTTTT. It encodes CASIAHLGQIANTGELFF.

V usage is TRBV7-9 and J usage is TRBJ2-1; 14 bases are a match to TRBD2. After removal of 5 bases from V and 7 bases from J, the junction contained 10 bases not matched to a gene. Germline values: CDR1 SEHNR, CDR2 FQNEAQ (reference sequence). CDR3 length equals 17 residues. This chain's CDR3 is CASSNIKGLAGVNEQFF. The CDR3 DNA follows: TGTGCCAGCAGCAATATCAAGGGACTAGCGGGAGTTAATGAGCAGTTCTTC.

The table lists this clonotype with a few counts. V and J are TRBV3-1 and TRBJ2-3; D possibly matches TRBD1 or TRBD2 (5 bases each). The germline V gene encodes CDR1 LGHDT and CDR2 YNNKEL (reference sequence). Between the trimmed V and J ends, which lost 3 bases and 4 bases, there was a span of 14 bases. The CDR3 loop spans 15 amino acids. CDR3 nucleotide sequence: TGTGCCAGCAGCCAGATAGGCCTGGGGGCAGATACGCAGTATTTT. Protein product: CASSQIGLGADTQYF.

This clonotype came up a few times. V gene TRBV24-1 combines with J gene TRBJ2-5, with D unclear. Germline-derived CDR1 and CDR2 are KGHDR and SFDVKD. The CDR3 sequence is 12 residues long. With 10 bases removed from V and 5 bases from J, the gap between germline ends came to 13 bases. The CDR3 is CATSKGWETQYF. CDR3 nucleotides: TGTGCCACGTCGAAGGGCTGGGAGACCCAGTACTTC.

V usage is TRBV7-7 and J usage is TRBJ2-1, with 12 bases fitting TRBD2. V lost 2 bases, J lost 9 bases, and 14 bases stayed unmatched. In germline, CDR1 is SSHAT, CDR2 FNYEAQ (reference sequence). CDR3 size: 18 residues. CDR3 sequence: CASSLLTSGGSGKGEQFF. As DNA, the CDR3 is TGTGCCAGCAGCTTATTAACTAGCGGGGGGTCTGGTAAAGGTGAGCAGTTCTTC.

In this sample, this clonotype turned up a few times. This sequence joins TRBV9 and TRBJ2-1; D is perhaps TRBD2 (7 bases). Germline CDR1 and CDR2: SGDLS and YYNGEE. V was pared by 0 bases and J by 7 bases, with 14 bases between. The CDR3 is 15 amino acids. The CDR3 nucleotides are TGTGCCAGCAGCGTAGATGGGGGGGCTGGAAATGAGCAGTTCTTC. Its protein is CASSVDGGAGNEQFF.

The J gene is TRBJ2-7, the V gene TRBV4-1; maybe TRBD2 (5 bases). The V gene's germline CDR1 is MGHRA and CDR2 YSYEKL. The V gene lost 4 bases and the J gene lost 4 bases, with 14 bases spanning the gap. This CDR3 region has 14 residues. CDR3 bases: TGCGCCAGCAGCCTGGAGGACGAATCATACGAGCAGTACTTC. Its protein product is CASSLEDESYEQYF.

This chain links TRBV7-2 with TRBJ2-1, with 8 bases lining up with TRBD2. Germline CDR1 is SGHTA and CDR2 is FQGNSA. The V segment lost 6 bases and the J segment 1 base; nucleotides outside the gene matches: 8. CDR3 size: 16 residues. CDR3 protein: CASSIGLAGSYNEQFF. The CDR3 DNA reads TGTGCCAGCAGTATTGGGCTAGCGGGTTCCTACAATGAGCAGTTCTTC.

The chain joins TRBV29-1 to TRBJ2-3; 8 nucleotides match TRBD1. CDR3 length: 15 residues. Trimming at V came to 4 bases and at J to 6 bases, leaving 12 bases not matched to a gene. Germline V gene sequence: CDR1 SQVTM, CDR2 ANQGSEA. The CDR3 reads CSVGGQGTPWDTQYF. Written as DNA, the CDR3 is TGCAGCGTTGGCGGACAGGGAACACCCTGGGATACGCAGTATTTT.

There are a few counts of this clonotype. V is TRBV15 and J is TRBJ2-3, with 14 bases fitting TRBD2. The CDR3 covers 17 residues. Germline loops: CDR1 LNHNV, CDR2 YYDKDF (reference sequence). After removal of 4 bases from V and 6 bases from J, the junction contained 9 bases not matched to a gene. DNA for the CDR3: TGTGCCACCAGCACTGGACTAGCGGGAGGCCTGAAGGATACGCAGTATTTT. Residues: CATSTGLAGGLKDTQYF.

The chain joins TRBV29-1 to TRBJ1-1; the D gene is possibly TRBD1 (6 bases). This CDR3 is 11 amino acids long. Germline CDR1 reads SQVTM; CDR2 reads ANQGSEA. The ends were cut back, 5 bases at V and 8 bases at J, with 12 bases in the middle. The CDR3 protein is CSVQFGTEAFF. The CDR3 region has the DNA TGCAGCGTTCAGTTCGGGACAGAAGCTTTCTTT.

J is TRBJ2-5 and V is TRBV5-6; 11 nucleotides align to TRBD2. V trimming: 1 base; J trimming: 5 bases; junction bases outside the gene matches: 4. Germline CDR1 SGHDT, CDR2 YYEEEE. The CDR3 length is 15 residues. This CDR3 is CASSLRLAGTETQYF. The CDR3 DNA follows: TGTGCCAGCAGCTTGAGACTAGCGGGAACGGAGACCCAGTACTTC.

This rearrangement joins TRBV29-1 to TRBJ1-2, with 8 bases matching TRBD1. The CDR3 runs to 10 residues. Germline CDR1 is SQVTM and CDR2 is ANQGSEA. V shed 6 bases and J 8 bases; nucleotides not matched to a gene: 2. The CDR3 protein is CSVGDRGYTF. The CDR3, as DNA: TGCAGCGTGGGGGACAGGGGCTACACCTTC.

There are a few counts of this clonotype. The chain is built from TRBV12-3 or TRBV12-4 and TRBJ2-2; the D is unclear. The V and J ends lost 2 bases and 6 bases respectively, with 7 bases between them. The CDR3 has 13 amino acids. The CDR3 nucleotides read TGTGCCAGCAGTTTACTAGGCCCCGGGGAGCTGTTTTTT. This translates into CASSLLGPGELFF.

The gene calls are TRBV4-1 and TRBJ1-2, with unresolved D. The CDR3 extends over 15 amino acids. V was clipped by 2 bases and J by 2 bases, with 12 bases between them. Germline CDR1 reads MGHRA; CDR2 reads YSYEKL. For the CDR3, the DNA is TGCGCCAGCAGCCAACTTTTCCCCCGAAACTATGGCTACACCTTC. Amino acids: CASSQLFPRNYGYTF.

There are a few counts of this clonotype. The CDR3 region is CASRMGQGKMNEQFF. CDR3 sequence (DNA): TGTGCCAGCAGAATGGGACAGGGTAAAATGAATGAGCAGTTCTTC. The chain employs TRBV7-9 and TRBJ2-1; 9 bases fit TRBD1. The trim removed 6 bases at V and 7 bases at J, leaving 10 bases unmatched. The length of the CDR3 is 15 residues. Germline V gene data show CDR1 as SEHNR and CDR2 as FQNEAQ (reference sequence).

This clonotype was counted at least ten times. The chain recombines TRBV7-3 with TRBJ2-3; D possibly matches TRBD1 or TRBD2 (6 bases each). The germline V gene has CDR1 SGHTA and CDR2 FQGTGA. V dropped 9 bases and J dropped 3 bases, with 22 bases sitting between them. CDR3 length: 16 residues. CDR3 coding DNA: TGTGCCAGTAGCGACAATCTAGGGGGAGGAACAGATACGCAGTATTTT. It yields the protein CASSDNLGGGTDTQYF.